These 21 T cell receptor beta chains share one sample of origin, sequenced in a study of blood T cell repertoires in COVID-19. Data came from immunoSEQ multiplex PCR; TCRdb stores just in-frame clones and leaves some out. The table records fewer than 150,000 clones, about 90% of them present only once. Material: peripheral blood. All receptors derive from a man in his fifties or sixties with active or convalescent COVID-19.

This clone was recorded a few times. CDR3 region: CASSQIPRTSGRWYEQYF. The CDR3 bases are TGTGCCAGCAGCCAAATTCCTCGGACTAGCGGGAGATGGTACGAGCAGTACTTC. The chain is built from TRBV3-1 (or the pseudogene TRBV3-2) and TRBJ2-7; 13 positions match TRBD2. The germline V gene encodes CDR1 LGHDT and CDR2 YNNKEL (reference sequence). This CDR3 spans 18 amino acids. Losses at the gene ends were 2 bases for V and 4 bases for J; bases not matched to a gene: 11.

The rearrangement links TRBV7-9 to TRBJ1-1, with a tentative D call TRBD1 (6 bases). Trimming took 6 bases from V and 11 from J, leaving 25 bases between them. This CDR3 contains 15 residues. CDR1 is SEHNR, CDR2 FQNEAQ, per germline (reference sequence). Here the CDR3 reads CASRPFDRSGKRAFF. The CDR3 DNA sequence: TGTGCCAGCAGACCATTTGACAGGAGCGGAAAGAGGGCTTTCTTT.

The V call is TRBV6-2 or TRBV6-3, the J call TRBJ2-1; 8 bases agree with TRBD2. J was trimmed by 1 base and V by 0 bases; bases with no gene match: 5. Germline V gene lookup returns CDR1 MNHEY and CDR2 SVGEGT. The CDR3 spans 17 residues. The CDR3 loop reads CASSYSRGGISYNEQFF. The DNA of the CDR3 is TGTGCCAGCAGTTACTCCCGGGGGGGGATTTCCTACAATGAGCAGTTCTTC.

The rearrangement uses TRBV27 and TRBJ2-3; D remains unclear. This CDR3 region has 15 residues. Germline CDR1 MNHEY, CDR2 SMNVEV (reference sequence). Trimming shortened V by 6 bases and J by 1 base, and 14 bases separated the two germline ends. In DNA form, the CDR3 reads TGTGCCAGCAGCCCGGTGCGAGTCGGCACAGATACGCAGTATTTT. As protein: CASSPVRVGTDTQYF.

The chain employs TRBV5-1 and TRBJ2-1, with TRBD2 matching over 11 bases. With V trimmed by 3 bases and J by 0 bases, 5 bases remained unmatched. Germline CDR1 reads SGHRS; CDR2 reads YFSETQ. The CDR3 contains 17 residues. CDR3 nucleotides: TGCGCCAGCAGCTGGGGACTAGCGGACAGCTCCTACAATGAGCAGTTCTTC. Amino acid sequence: CASSWGLADSSYNEQFF.

On this clone itself: The same CDR3 arises from other DNA sequences in this sample as well. This sequence joins TRBV28 and TRBJ2-6; no reliable D call. Trimming took 5 bases from V and 0 from J, leaving 8 bases between them. The CDR3 totals 15 residues. Germline V gene sequence: CDR1 MDHEN, CDR2 SYDVKM. The chain's CDR3 is CASSPTGSGANVLTF. The CDR3 region has the DNA TGTGCCAGCAGTCCGACGGGCTCTGGGGCCAACGTCCTGACTTTC.

The chain is built from TRBV19 and TRBJ2-1; 11 bases are shared with TRBD2. CDR1 and CDR2 from the germline V gene are LNHDA and SQIVND (reference sequence). This CDR3 is 15 amino acids long. V gave up 7 bases and J gave up 7 bases; unmatched junction bases: 9. CDR3 sequence: CASIPSASGRNEQFF. The CDR3 nucleotides are TGTGCCAGTATCCCCTCGGCTAGCGGGAGGAATGAGCAGTTCTTC.

This sequence joins TRBV12-3 or TRBV12-4 and TRBJ1-2; TRBD1 aligns across 11 bases. The CDR3 runs to 13 residues. V lost 4 bases to trimming and J lost 8 bases; unmatched junction nucleotides: 3. DNA for the CDR3: TGTGCCAGCAGTTGGACAGGGGGCGTCGGCTACACCTTC. The encoded protein is CASSWTGGVGYTF.

This chain uses TRBV24-1 with TRBJ2-6; maybe TRBD1 (6 bases). Germline V gene sequence: CDR1 KGHDR, CDR2 SFDVKD. CDR3 size: 16 residues. Trimming cost V 4 bases and J 2 bases, with 11 bases left between them. The CDR3 protein is CATSDPTGPGANVLTF. CDR3 DNA sequence: TGTGCCACCAGTGACCCCACAGGGCCTGGGGCCAACGTCCTGACTTTC.

For this clone: Other DNA sequences in the sample encode the same CDR3. The chain couples TRBV19 to TRBJ1-2; TRBD1 matches at 7 bases. Germline lookup yields CDR1 LNHDA and CDR2 SQIVND (reference sequence). V was clipped by 3 bases and J by 7 bases; unmatched bases: 5. The CDR3 runs 13 residues. The CDR3 is CASSIGQGGGYTF. The CDR3 DNA reads TGTGCCAGTAGTATTGGCCAGGGGGGTGGCTACACCTTC. Full variable domain (outside the CDR3, taken from reference TRBV19 and TRBJ1-2): DGGITQSPKYLFRKEGQNVTLSCEQNLNHDAMYWYRQDPGQGLRLIYYSQIVNDFQKGDIAEGYSVSREKKESFPLTVTSAQKNPTAFYLCASSIGQGGGYTFGSGTRLTVV.

The V call is TRBV6-1, the J call TRBJ1-5, with D unresolved. Trimming shortened V by 2 bases and J by 6 bases, and 14 bases separated the two germline ends. Per germline, CDR1 MNHNS and CDR2 SASEGT. The CDR3 contains 15 residues. CDR3 protein: CASSETGGVVQPQHF. The DNA of the CDR3 is TGTGCCAGCAGTGAAACGGGCGGGGTGGTTCAGCCCCAGCATTTT.

The rearrangement links TRBV6-1 to TRBJ2-3, with D uncertain. The CDR3 length is 12 residues. Germline assignment: CDR1 MNHNS and CDR2 SASEGT. Trimming cost V 6 bases and J 4 bases, with 8 bases left between them. CDR3 coding DNA: TGTGCCAGCAGAGACTTCCCAGATACGCAGTATTTT. Residues: CASRDFPDTQYF.

This chain uses TRBV10-3 with TRBJ2-7, with 8 nucleotides matching TRBD1. After removal of 2 bases from V and 4 bases from J, the junction contained 4 bases not matched to a gene. The germline gives CDR1 ENHRY, CDR2 SYGVKD. The CDR3 sequence is 14 residues long. CDR3 nucleotide sequence: TGTGCCATCAGTGAGGACAGGGGAAGTTACGAGCAGTACTTC. Amino acids: CAISEDRGSYEQYF.

The rearrangement joins TRBV2 to TRBJ2-1; 9 bases are shared with TRBD2. This CDR3 region has 14 residues. The V gene's germline CDR1 is SNHLY and CDR2 FYNNEI. V dropped 7 bases and J dropped 5; count of bases not matched to a gene: 6. CDR3 amino acids: CASKAGTSHNEQFF. The DNA of the CDR3 is TGTGCCAGCAAGGCCGGGACTAGCCACAATGAGCAGTTCTTC.

The count of this clone is one. The chain recombines TRBV29-1 with TRBJ2-7; 7 bases match TRBD1. This CDR3 comprises 12 residues. J was trimmed by 8 bases and V by 6 bases; bases with no gene match: 10. The germline gives CDR1 SQVTM, CDR2 ANQGSEA. Written as DNA, the CDR3 is TGCAGCGTCGGCCGGGACAGAGCGAAGCAGTACTTC. This sequence encodes CSVGRDRAKQYF.

The chain links TRBV11-1 to TRBJ1-1; D is uncertain. V lost 4 bases, J lost 0 bases, and 6 bases lay in between. Germline CDR1 SGHAT, CDR2 FQDESV (reference sequence). This CDR3 is 13 amino acids long. CDR3 DNA: TGTGCCAGCAGCTCCCACATGAACACTGAAGCTTTCTTT. Translation: CASSSHMNTEAFF. The full variable domain, rest sourced from reference TRBV11-1 and TRBJ1-1, is EAEVAQSPRYKITEKSQAVAFWCDPISGHATLYWYRQILGQGPELLVQFQDESVVDDSQLPKDRFSAERLKGVDSTLKIQPAELGDSAMYLCASSSHMNTEAFFGQGTRLTVV.

The chain employs TRBV2 and TRBJ2-7; no firm D call. The CDR3 contains 12 residues. CDR1 and CDR2 (germline): SNHLY, FYNNEI. With 5 bases removed from V and 4 bases from J, the gap between germline ends came to 9 bases. The CDR3 region has the DNA TGTGCCAGCAGTCTCCTGTTATACGAGCAGTACTTC. Translation: CASSLLLYEQYF.

The chain has TRBV18 and TRBJ2-6, with 7 bases that match TRBD1. V trimming: 3 bases; J trimming: 0 bases; junction bases outside the gene matches: 5. From germline, CDR1 is KGHSH and CDR2 LQKENI. The CDR3 spans 17 residues. The CDR3 DNA is TGTGCCAGCTCACCCGGGACAGCTAACTCTGGGGCCAACGTCCTGACTTTC. Amino acids: CASSPGTANSGANVLTF. Looking up the rest from reference TRBV18 and TRBJ2-6 gives the full variable domain: NAGVMQNPRHLVRRRGQEARLRCSPMKGHSHVYWYRQLPEEGLKFMVYLQKENIIDESGMPKERFSAEFPKEGPSILRIQQVVRGDSAAYFCASSPGTANSGANVLTFGAGSRLTVL.

This clone has just one count. This chain links TRBV9 with TRBJ2-7; TRBD2 agrees at 7 bases. This CDR3 comprises 14 residues. Germline values: CDR1 SGDLS, CDR2 YYNGEE. Losses at the gene ends were 5 bases for V and 7 bases for J; bases not matched to a gene: 12. The CDR3 sequence: CASSPGAYGGEQYF. In nucleotides, the CDR3 is TGTGCCAGCAGTCCCGGGGCCTACGGGGGGGAGCAGTACTTC.

The chain uses TRBV28 and TRBJ2-3; weak D call: TRBD2 (5 bases). The germline V gene encodes CDR1 MDHEN and CDR2 SYDVKM. The CDR3 totals 16 residues. Trimming cost V 3 bases and J 0 bases, with 13 bases left between them. CDR3 in DNA: TGTGCCAGCAGTTTCTTTTCGGGGAGTAGCACAGATACGCAGTATTTT. Amino acids: CASSFFSGSSTDTQYF.

The chain carries TRBV28 and TRBJ2-3, with TRBD1 matching 8 bases. The germline CDR1 and CDR2 sequences are MDHEN and SYDVKM. The CDR3 loop spans 13 amino acids. V lost 8 bases to trimming and J lost 4 bases; unmatched junction nucleotides: 5. The DNA for the CDR3 is TGTGCCAGCCGCGGACAGGGCGCAGATACGCAGTATTTT. It encodes CASRGQGADTQYF.